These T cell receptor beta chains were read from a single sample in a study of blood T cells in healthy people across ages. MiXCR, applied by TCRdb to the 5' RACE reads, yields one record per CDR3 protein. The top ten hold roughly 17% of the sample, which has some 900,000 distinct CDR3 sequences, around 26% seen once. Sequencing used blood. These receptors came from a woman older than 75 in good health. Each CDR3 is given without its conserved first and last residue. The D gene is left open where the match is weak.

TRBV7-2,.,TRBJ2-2,ASSLEQVGELF
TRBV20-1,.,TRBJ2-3,SATTSSGSFDTQY
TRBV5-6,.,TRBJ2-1,ASSLRILAGGYNEQF
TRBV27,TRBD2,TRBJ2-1,ASRLGLAGNNEQF
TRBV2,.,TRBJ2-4,ASSVIVSTKNIQY
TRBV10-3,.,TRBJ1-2,AISDLDVVIRRYGYT
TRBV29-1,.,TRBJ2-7,SVENLQGGSYEQY
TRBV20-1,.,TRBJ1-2,SAIAVYGYT
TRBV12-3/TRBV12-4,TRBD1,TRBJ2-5,ASRPDRGQETQY
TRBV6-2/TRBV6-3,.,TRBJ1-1,ASSYGLRGLNTEAF
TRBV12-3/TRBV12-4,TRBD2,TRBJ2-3,ASSKREGPDTQY
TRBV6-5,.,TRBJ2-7,ASRKDGYYEQY
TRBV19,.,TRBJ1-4,ASSPLGQLTNEKLF
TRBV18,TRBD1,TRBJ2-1,ASSPGTGAVDEQF
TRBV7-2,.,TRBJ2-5,ASSRSGRGWGETQY
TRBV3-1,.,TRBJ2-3,ASSPSQGFTDTQY
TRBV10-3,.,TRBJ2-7,AIRPTGTYEQY
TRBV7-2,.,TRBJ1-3,ASSLAGSGAGNTIY
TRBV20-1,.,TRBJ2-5,SASLNTQETQY
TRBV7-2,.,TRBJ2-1,ASSPGWGSKKGYEQF
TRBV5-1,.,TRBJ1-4,ASSLGPGKLF
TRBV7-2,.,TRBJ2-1,ASSSGPGEGYGEQV
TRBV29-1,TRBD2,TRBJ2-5,SVEGLAGGHWETQY
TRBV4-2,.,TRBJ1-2,ASSQEKGGHYGYT